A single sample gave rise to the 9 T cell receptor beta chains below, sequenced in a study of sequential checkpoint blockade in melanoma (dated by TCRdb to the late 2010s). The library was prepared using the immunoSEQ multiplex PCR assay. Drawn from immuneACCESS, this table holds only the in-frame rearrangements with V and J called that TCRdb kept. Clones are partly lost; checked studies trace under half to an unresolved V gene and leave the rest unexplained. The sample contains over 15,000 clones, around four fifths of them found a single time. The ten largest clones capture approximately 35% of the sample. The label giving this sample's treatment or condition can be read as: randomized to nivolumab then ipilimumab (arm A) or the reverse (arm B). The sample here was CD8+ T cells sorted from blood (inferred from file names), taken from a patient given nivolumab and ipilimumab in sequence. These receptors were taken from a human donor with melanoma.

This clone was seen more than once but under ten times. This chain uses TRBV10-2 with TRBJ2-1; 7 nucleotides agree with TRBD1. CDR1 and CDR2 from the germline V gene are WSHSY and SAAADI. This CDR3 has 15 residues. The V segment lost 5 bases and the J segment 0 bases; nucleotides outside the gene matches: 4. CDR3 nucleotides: TGCGCCAGCAGTTTCGGGGACAGCTCCTACAATGAGCAGTTCTTC. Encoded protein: CASSFGDSSYNEQFF.

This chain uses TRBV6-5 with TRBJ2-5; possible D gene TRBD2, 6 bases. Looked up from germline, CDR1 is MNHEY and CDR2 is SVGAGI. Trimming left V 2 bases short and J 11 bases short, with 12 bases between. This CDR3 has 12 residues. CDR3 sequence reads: CASSYIPREQYF. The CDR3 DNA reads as TGTGCCAGCAGTTACATCCCCCGGGAGCAGTACTTC.

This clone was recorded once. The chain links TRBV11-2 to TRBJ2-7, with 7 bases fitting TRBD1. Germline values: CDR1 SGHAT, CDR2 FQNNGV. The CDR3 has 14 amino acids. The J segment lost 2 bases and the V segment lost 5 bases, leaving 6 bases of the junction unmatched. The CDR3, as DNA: TGTGCCAGCAGCCCGGGGCAGGGGGCCTACGAGCAGTACTTC. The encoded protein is CASSPGQGAYEQYF.

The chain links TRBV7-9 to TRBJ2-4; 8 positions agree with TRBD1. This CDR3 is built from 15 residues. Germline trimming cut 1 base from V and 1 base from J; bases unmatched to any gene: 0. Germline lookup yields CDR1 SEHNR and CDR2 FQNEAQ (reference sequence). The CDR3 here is CASSLGQGAKNIQYF. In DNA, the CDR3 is TGTGCCAGCAGCTTAGGACAGGGGGCCAAAAACATTCAGTACTTC.

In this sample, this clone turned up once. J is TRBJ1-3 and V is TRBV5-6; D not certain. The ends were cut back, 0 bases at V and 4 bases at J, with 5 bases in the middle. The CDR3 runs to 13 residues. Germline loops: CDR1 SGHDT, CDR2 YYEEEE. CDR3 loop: CASSLGAGNTIYF. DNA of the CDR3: TGTGCCAGCAGCTTGGGCGCCGGAAACACCATATATTTT.

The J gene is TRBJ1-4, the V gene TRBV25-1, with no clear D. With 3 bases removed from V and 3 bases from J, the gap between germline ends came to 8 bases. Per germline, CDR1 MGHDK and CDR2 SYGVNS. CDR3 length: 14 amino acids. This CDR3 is CASSDRGANEKLFF. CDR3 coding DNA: TGTGCCAGCAGTGACCGAGGAGCTAATGAAAAACTGTTTTTT.

The DNA for the CDR3 is TGTGCCAGCAGTGAAAGCGAGGCCTCTGGGGCCAACGTCCTGACTTTC. It specifies CASSESEASGANVLTF. The chain carries TRBV6-1 and TRBJ2-6; D remains unclear. Trimming cost V 2 bases and J 0 bases, with 8 bases left between them. CDR1 MNHNS and CDR2 SASEGT come from the germline V gene. The CDR3 has 16 amino acids.

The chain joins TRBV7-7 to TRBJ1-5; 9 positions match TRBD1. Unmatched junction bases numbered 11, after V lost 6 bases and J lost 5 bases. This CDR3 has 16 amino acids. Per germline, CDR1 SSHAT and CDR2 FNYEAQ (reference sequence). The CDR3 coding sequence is TGTGCCAGCAGACATGCGGGCACAGGGGGCTATCAGCCCCAGCATTTT. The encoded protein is CASRHAGTGGYQPQHF.

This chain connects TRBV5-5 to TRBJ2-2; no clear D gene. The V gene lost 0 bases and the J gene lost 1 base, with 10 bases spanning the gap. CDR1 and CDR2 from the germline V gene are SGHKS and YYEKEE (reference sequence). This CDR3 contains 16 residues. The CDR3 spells CASSLEPAENTGELFF. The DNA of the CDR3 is TGTGCCAGCAGCTTGGAGCCGGCGGAGAACACCGGGGAGCTGTTTTTT.